Sequencing of this T cell receptor (beta chain) was carried out in a study of blood T cell repertoires in COVID-19. Study at large: COVID-19 samples from acute and convalescent phases originated in the United States, Italy and Spain. T cells, B-cell-depleted T cells, or PBMCs supplied cDNA or gDNA.

Per the authors' pipeline: Reference gene primer amplification gave nucleated cell count estimates. Measured with immunoSEQ multiplex PCR; TCRdb has only the in-frame clones, and not every one. V, J and clone size are those of that table, while D and trimming were read from the DNA. Here the sample spans approximately 150,000 clones, roughly 93% being singletons. Trimming took 5 bases from V and 7 from J; bases not matched to a gene: 17. CDR3 length equals 17 residues. Germline V lookup: CDR1 LNHDA, CDR2 SQIVND (reference sequence). One Seattle source followed patients from active infection through their disease course.

The origin of this receptor is a man between 18 and 29 years old with COVID-19, enrolled during active disease. The chain is built from TRBV19 and TRBJ2-5; 9 nucleotides match TRBD2. The sequenced material came from peripheral blood. In DNA form, the CDR3 reads TGTGCCAGTAGTCCGCGGTTGGCGGGAGGGCACGGTACGACCCAGTACTTC. Translating gives CASSPRLAGGHGTTQYF.